The T cell receptor (beta chain) under discussion was sequenced for a study of T cells after posttransplantation cyclophosphamide. The study, taken as a whole, reports: Later blood repertoires were often dominated by clones from the donor CD8+ memory compartment. Blood and skin or GI T cell repertoires showed limited TRB overlap.

There are many counts of this clone. Its antigen is still unknown. Busulfan-fludarabine conditioning, marrow transplant, and cyclophosphamide on days +3 and +4 were administered. After removal of 5 bases from V and 4 bases from J, the junction contained 12 bases not matched to a gene. This CDR3 has 16 amino acids. TCRdb's table, derived via immunoSEQ multiplex PCR, lists solely in-frame clones and lacks some. The sample holds 2,000 to 3,000 clones, and no clone turns up only once. The sequence was obtained from a female patient in her fifties who received an allogeneic stem cell transplant from a related donor, was CMV-positive, and had no GVHD. The graft donor may have given rise to some T cells. The chain combines TRBV12-3 or TRBV12-4 with TRBJ1-2, with 8 bases aligning to TRBD1. The specimen comprised PBMCs, sampled 32 days after allogeneic stem cell transplant with posttransplant cyclophosphamide. The CDR3 loop is CASSLDAGGRRYGYTF. CDR3 DNA: TGTGCCAGCAGTCTCGACGCAGGGGGCCGTCGCTATGGCTACACCTTC.